The clone carrying this T cell receptor beta chain was detected a few times. Produced via immunoSEQ multiplex PCR; TCRdb's table is partial and in-frame only. The table lists under 200,000 clones, 70% to 90% of them singletons. This specimen comes from a study of control samples from healthy donors and cancer patients. CDR1 SEHNR and CDR2 FQNEAQ come from the germline V gene (reference sequence). The CDR3 length is 15 residues. V lost 5 bases and J lost 3; bases outside the gene matches: 6. V is TRBV7-9 and J is TRBJ2-1, with 8 bases aligning to TRBD2. Specimen: blood. The origin of this receptor is a woman aged 25 to 39 in good health. This chain's CDR3 is CASSHTLAGYNEQFF. CDR3 nucleotides: TGTGCCAGCAGCCATACCCTAGCGGGCTACAATGAGCAGTTCTTC.